A selection of T cell receptor beta chains follows, all from one sample in a study of shared clonotypes between healthy human individuals. Only in-frame clones appear in the TCRdb table, and some are missing; sequencing was by immunoSEQ multiplex PCR. The sample has some 2,000,000 clones; approximately 94% are singletons. Specimen: naive CD4+ T cells sorted from blood. These receptors were obtained from a man aged 18 to 35 in good health. CDR3s include the opening cysteine and the closing phenylalanine or tryptophan. A D gene is named only where the DNA matches it firmly. Size is stated for part of the rows, as once, few or many counts, or as a class when the clone is expanded.

- 15 TRBJ2-1 TRBD1 TRBV5-1 CASSLEGQGIDEQFF TGCGCCAGCAGCTTGGAAGGACAGGGTATCGATGAGCAGTTCTTC
- 13 TRBJ2-3 - TRBV2 CASSGEFSDTQYF TGTGCCAGCAGTGGAGAGTTCTCGGATACGCAGTATTTT
- 14 TRBJ2-7 TRBD1 TRBV19 CASSNRGSSYEQYF TGTGCCAGTAGTAACAGGGGTTCCTCCTACGAGCAGTACTTC
- 15 TRBJ2-7 TRBD2 TRBV30 CAWAGTSGGVYEQYF TGTGCCTGGGCCGGGACTAGCGGGGGGGTCTACGAGCAGTACTTC
- 17 TRBJ1-5 TRBD1 TRBV18 CASSQDRDGAGNQPQHF TGTGCCAGCTCACAGGACAGGGATGGGGCGGGCAATCAGCCCCAGCATTTT
- 9 TRBJ2-1 - TRBV7-2 CASSFKQFF TGTGCCAGCAGCTTTAAGCAGTTCTTC
- 17 TRBJ1-6 - TRBV2 CASSENWVLGYNSPLHF TGTGCCAGCAGTGAAAATTGGGTATTAGGTTATAATTCACCCCTCCACTTT
- 17 TRBJ2-6 - TRBV15 CATSRDMTKPGANVLTF TGTGCCACCAGCAGAGATATGACCAAGCCTGGGGCCAACGTCCTGACTTTC
once 16 TRBJ1-1 - TRBV14 CASSQVPVSLNTEAFF TGTGCCAGCAGCCAAGTCCCCGTCAGTCTGAACACTGAAGCTTTCTTT
- 14 TRBJ1-3 - TRBV14 CASSLIGSGNTIYF TGTGCCAGCAGCCTAATTGGATCTGGAAACACCATATATTTT
- 15 TRBJ1-1 - TRBV5-1 CASSPDGQPNTEAFF TGCGCCAGCAGCCCCGACGGACAGCCGAACACTGAAGCTTTCTTT
few 15 TRBJ2-7 - TRBV5-1 CASSLEGGSSYEQYF TGCGCCAGCAGCTTGGAAGGTGGGAGCTCCTACGAGCAGTACTTC
- 15 TRBJ1-2 - TRBV18 CASSPSVGGAGGYTF TGTGCCAGCTCACCATCGGTCGGGGGAGCAGGTGGCTACACCTTC
- 14 TRBJ2-7 TRBD1 TRBV15 CATSGGQGAREQYF TGTGCCACCAGCGGTGGACAGGGGGCGAGAGAGCAGTACTTC
- 14 TRBJ2-7 TRBD1 TRBV5-4 CASTRQGENYEQYF TGTGCCAGCACCCGACAGGGAGAAAACTACGAGCAGTACTTC
once 14 TRBJ2-5 TRBD2 TRBV6-1 CASSEGLAGPSQYF TGTGCCAGCAGTGAAGGGTTAGCGGGGCCGTCCCAGTACTTC
- 13 TRBJ1-1 - TRBV25-1 CASSYQGGTEAFF TGTGCCAGCAGTTACCAGGGAGGCACTGAAGCTTTCTTT
- 14 TRBJ1-6 - TRBV10-1 CAQRGGGYNSPLHF TGCGCGCAGCGGGGTGGGGGTTATAATTCACCCCTCCACTTT
- 15 TRBJ2-7 - TRBV4-1 CASSQGLGGKHEQYF TGCGCCAGCAGCCAAGGGCTTGGCGGGAAGCACGAGCAGTACTTC
- 11 TRBJ1-1 - TRBV11-2 CASTLTGGAFF TGTGCCAGCACCCTGACCGGTGGAGCTTTCTTT
- 15 TRBJ2-1 TRBD1 TRBV10-3 CAISEDRTGKNEQFF TGTGCCATCAGTGAGGATCGGACAGGGAAGAATGAGCAGTTCTTC
- 13 TRBJ2-5 - TRBV10-3 CAMKGRGQETQYF TGTGCCATGAAGGGGAGGGGGCAAGAGACCCAGTACTTC
- 16 TRBJ2-3 - TRBV4-3 CASSPGVAVSTDTQYF TGCGCCAGCAGCCCTGGGGTGGCCGTTAGCACAGATACGCAGTATTTT
- 11 TRBJ2-7 - TRBV27 CASSFGATRYF TGTGCCAGCAGTTTTGGCGCTACACGGTACTTC
- 15 TRBJ1-3 TRBD1 TRBV9 CASSGTGTSGNTIYF TGTGCCAGCAGCGGGACAGGGACGTCTGGAAACACCATATATTTT
once 19 TRBJ1-5 - TRBV28 CASGESGTLHTLSNQPQHF TGTGCCAGCGGAGAATCCGGGACCCTACACACCCTTAGCAATCAGCCCCAGCATTTT
- 14 TRBJ1-1 - TRBV5-1 CASSLVAMNTEAFF TGCGCCAGCAGCTTGGTGGCCATGAACACTGAAGCTTTCTTT
- 11 TRBJ2-3 - TRBV10-3 CAVGGTDTQYF TGTGCCGTGGGGGGCACAGATACGCAGTATTTT
once 14 TRBJ2-7 TRBD1 TRBV2 CARERQGRTNEQYF TGTGCCAGAGAGAGACAGGGCCGAACGAACGAGCAGTACTTC
- 13 TRBJ1-2 - TRBV28 CASSLGHDYGYTF TGTGCCAGCAGTCTTGGGCATGACTATGGCTACACCTTC
- 16 TRBJ2-6 - TRBV6-5 CASSSRALSGANVLTF TGTGCCAGCAGTTCCCGGGCTCTCTCTGGGGCCAACGTCCTGACTTTC
- 17 TRBJ2-7 TRBD2 TRBV5-1 CASSLRGTSGVSYEQYF TGCGCCAGCAGCTTGAGAGGAACTAGCGGGGTTTCCTACGAGCAGTACTTC
- 17 TRBJ1-2 TRBD1 TRBV16 CASSPPTLQDRGHGYTF TGTGCCAGCAGCCCTCCCACCCTCCAGGACAGGGGCCATGGCTACACCTTC
- 16 TRBJ2-1 - TRBV4-3 CASSPRTGSSYNEQFF TGCGCCAGCAGCCCAAGGACCGGGAGCTCCTACAATGAGCAGTTCTTC
- 13 TRBJ2-7 TRBD2 TRBV27 CASGTLRTSEQYF TGTGCCAGCGGGACCCTCCGGACTAGCGAGCAGTACTTC
- 12 TRBJ2-2 - TRBV18 CASSPGAGELFF TGTGCCAGCTCACCAGGCGCCGGGGAGCTGTTTTTT
- 17 TRBJ2-3 - TRBV5-1 CASSLVRGRGRADTQYF TGCGCCAGCAGCTTGGTCCGTGGCAGGGGTAGAGCAGATACGCAGTATTTT
- 20 TRBJ1-6 - TRBV6-4 CASSDSKAGWQCAYNSPLHF TGTGCCAGCAGTGACTCGAAGGCTGGATGGCAATGCGCCTATAATTCACCCCTCCACTTT
- 16 TRBJ2-3 - TRBV5-1 CASSFAGTPGTDTQYF TGCGCCAGCAGCTTCGCCGGGACTCCTGGGACAGATACGCAGTATTTT
- 15 TRBJ1-5 - TRBV2 CASSGPGTSNQPQHF TGTGCCAGCAGTGGTCCAGGGACGAGCAATCAGCCCCAGCATTTT
once 13 TRBJ2-3 TRBD2 TRBV19 CASSMTSPDTQYF TGTGCCAGTAGTATGACTAGCCCAGATACGCAGTATTTT
- 14 TRBJ2-2 TRBD1 TRBV5-1 CASRSTGGTGELFF TGCGCCAGCAGGAGTACAGGGGGTACCGGGGAGCTGTTTTTT